This entry features one TCR beta chain sequence. Trimming pared 8 bases from V and 4 bases from J, leaving 19 bases between. This CDR3 contains 15 residues. CDR1 MNHNY and CDR2 SVGAGI come from the germline V gene (reference sequence). This specimen comes from a study of blood T cells in healthy people across ages. It was with a sample-barcoded 5' primer and a J-beta primer mix that a second PCR of roughly 7 to 12 cycles was run. One entry per CDR3 protein, called by TCRdb with MiXCR from the 5' RACE reads. The repertoire holds roughly 1,800,000 distinct CDR3 sequences, approximately 50% seen once, with around 2.1% in the top ten.

Sample: blood. The sequence was obtained from a woman in her thirties or forties in good health. The rearrangement uses TRBV6-6 and TRBJ2-3; D perhaps matches TRBD2 (5 bases). DNA for the CDR3: TGTGCCAGCCGCCCGCCCCAGCGGCCCGCAGATACGCAGTATTTT. Protein: CASRPPQRPADTQYF.